This paragraph reports one T cell receptor (beta chain). Antigen specificity is unknown. The junction and the germline gene differ at one end; a read error may be behind it. The germline gives CDR1 SEHNR, CDR2 FQNEAQ (reference sequence). The CDR3 spans 12 residues. PCR involved 60 Vbeta and 13 Jbeta primers. Repertoires were generated with immunoSEQ multiplex PCR, while TCRdb's copy carries only in-frame clones and drops some. The table records roughly 120,000 clones, around 74% of them present only once. These data come from a study of cytomegalovirus exposure and HLA in healthy donors. Study-level findings and limits: After further analysis at a later stage, under 20,000 TCR beta sequences were associated with HLA alleles at 0.05 false discovery rate. In vitro testing confirmed a few CMV-associated chains as specific for CMV antigens. Immune exposure data for these donors was limited to CMV serostatus. Cytomegalovirus status was reportedly diagnosed by the classifier with high specificity and sensitivity.

This receptor was obtained from a man between 25 and 39 years old in good health and CMV-seropositive. The sample comprised PBMCs. This chain connects TRBV7-9 to TRBJ2-3; D tentatively fits TRBD1 or TRBD2 (5 bases each). CDR3 nucleotides: TGTTCCAGCAGCTTAGGGGAGGATACGCAGTATTTT. Its protein is CSSSLGEDTQYF.